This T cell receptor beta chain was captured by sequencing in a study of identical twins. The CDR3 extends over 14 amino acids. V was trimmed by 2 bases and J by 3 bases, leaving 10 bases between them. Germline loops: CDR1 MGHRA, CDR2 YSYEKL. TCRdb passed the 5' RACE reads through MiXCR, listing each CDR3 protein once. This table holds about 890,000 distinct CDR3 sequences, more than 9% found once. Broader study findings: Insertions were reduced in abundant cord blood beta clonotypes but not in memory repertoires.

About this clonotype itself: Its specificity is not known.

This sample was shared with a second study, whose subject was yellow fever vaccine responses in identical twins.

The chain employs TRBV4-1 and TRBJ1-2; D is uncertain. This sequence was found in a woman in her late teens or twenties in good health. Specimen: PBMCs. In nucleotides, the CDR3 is TGCGCCAGCAGCCAACCACCTGTGGACTATGGCTACACCTTC. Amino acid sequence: CASSQPPVDYGYTF.